The rows below give T cell receptor beta chains drawn from one sample of a study of blood T cell repertoires in COVID-19. The repertoire was sequenced with immunoSEQ multiplex PCR; TCRdb's copy has only in-frame clones and lacks some. This sample has 300,000 to 400,000 clones, with around 90% found just once. Material for sequencing was peripheral blood. The receptors come from a man in his fifties or sixties with active or convalescent COVID-19. The CDR3 runs from the conserved cysteine through the conserved F or W. D genes are given only for firm matches. Clone size, where shown, is once, few, many, or a class for clones that have expanded.

d_call: -
v_call: TRBV7-6
j_call: TRBJ1-1
clone_size: once
cdr3_aa: CASSLGRGMNTEAFF
cdr3_nt: TGTGCCAGCAGCTTAGGCAGGGGCATGAACACTGAAGCTTTCTTT

d_call: -
v_call: TRBV28
j_call: TRBJ1-2
clone_size: once
cdr3_aa: CASSRSEIGNYGYTF
cdr3_nt: TGTGCCAGCAGTAGATCGGAGATTGGAAACTATGGCTACACCTTC

d_call: TRBD1
v_call: TRBV7-2
j_call: TRBJ2-3
clone_size: -
cdr3_aa: CASSSQGWGTDTQYF
cdr3_nt: TGTGCCAGCAGCTCACAGGGGTGGGGCACAGATACGCAGTATTTT

d_call: -
v_call: TRBV18
j_call: TRBJ2-5
clone_size: -
cdr3_aa: CASSSEETQYF
cdr3_nt: TGTGCCAGCTCATCGGAAGAGACCCAGTACTTC

d_call: TRBD2
v_call: TRBV24-1
j_call: TRBJ2-3
clone_size: -
cdr3_aa: CATTSSGDTQYF
cdr3_nt: TGTGCCACTACATCTAGCGGAGATACGCAGTATTTT

d_call: -
v_call: TRBV4-1
j_call: TRBJ2-2
clone_size: -
cdr3_aa: CASSELDVAGELFF
cdr3_nt: TGCGCCAGCAGTGAACTAGACGTGGCCGGGGAGCTGTTTTTT

d_call: -
v_call: TRBV2
j_call: TRBJ1-2
clone_size: -
cdr3_aa: CASGGGYGYTF
cdr3_nt: TGTGCCAGCGGGGGCGGCTATGGCTACACCTTC

d_call: -
v_call: TRBV6-5
j_call: TRBJ1-6
clone_size: once
cdr3_aa: CASSYRRVNSPLHF
cdr3_nt: TGTGCCAGCAGTTACAGGCGGGTTAATTCACCCCTCCACTTT

d_call: TRBD1
v_call: TRBV18
j_call: TRBJ2-7
clone_size: -
cdr3_aa: CASSPDRDAQYF
cdr3_nt: TGTGCCAGCTCCCCAGACAGGGACGCGCAGTACTTC

d_call: -
v_call: TRBV28
j_call: TRBJ2-1
clone_size: -
cdr3_aa: CASSFPGSEYNEQFF
cdr3_nt: TGTGCCAGCAGTTTCCCCGGGAGTGAATACAATGAGCAGTTCTTC

d_call: -
v_call: TRBV7-2
j_call: TRBJ1-5
clone_size: -
cdr3_aa: CASSLGGQGNQPQHF
cdr3_nt: TGTGCCAGCAGCTTAGGAGGGCAGGGGAATCAGCCCCAGCATTTT

d_call: -
v_call: TRBV7-2
j_call: TRBJ2-6
clone_size: -
cdr3_aa: CASSFAGQWANVLTF
cdr3_nt: TGTGCCAGCAGCTTCGCGGGACAGTGGGCCAACGTCCTGACTTTC

d_call: -
v_call: TRBV7-3
j_call: TRBJ2-2
clone_size: -
cdr3_aa: CASSLSTGNTGELFF
cdr3_nt: TGTGCCAGCAGCTTATCTACAGGGAACACCGGGGAGCTGTTTTTT

d_call: -
v_call: TRBV19
j_call: TRBJ1-2
clone_size: -
cdr3_aa: CASSRTSYGYTF
cdr3_nt: TGTGCCAGTAGTAGGACAAGCTATGGCTACACCTTC

d_call: TRBD1
v_call: TRBV20-1
j_call: TRBJ1-1
clone_size: -
cdr3_aa: CSAPTGPEAFF
cdr3_nt: TGCAGTGCCCCGACAGGGCCCGAAGCTTTCTTT

d_call: TRBD2
v_call: TRBV7-8
j_call: TRBJ2-7
clone_size: -
cdr3_aa: CASSLNGGAYEQYF
cdr3_nt: TGTGCCAGCAGCTTAAATGGGGGGGCCTACGAGCAGTACTTC

d_call: -
v_call: TRBV19
j_call: TRBJ1-5
clone_size: -
cdr3_aa: CASSKSDQGGQPQHF
cdr3_nt: TGTGCCAGTAGTAAATCCGACCAAGGCGGTCAGCCCCAGCATTTT